This T cell receptor beta chain was recovered during a study of T-cell memory formation after mild COVID-19. Study information: Clusters were largely donor specific.

The length of the CDR3 is 14 residues. Per the germline V gene, CDR1 is SGHRS and CDR2 is YFSETQ. A single record per CDR3 protein comes from TCRdb applying MiXCR to the 5' RACE reads. The top ten hold about a fifth of the sample, which has hundreds of thousands of distinct CDR3 sequences, around a sixth seen once. The receptor was isolated from a man aged 18 to 29 who had mild COVID-19 (a few samples of this study predate the infection). Cell type and time point are not known. The sample comprised PBMCs or a T cell subset sorted from them (not recorded which). The V and J genes are TRBV5-1 and TRBJ1-2; 7 nucleotides align to TRBD1. CDR3 DNA sequence: TGCGCTTGCAGCATTGGGACAGTCGGGGCTGGCTACACCTTC. Amino acid sequence: CACSIGTVGAGYTF.